One sample yielded the 23 T cell receptor beta chains listed below, sequenced in a study of cytomegalovirus exposure and HLA in healthy donors. PCR amplification relied on 60 Vbeta primers (plus 13 Jbeta primers). Generated by immunoSEQ multiplex PCR, the TCRdb table keeps only in-frame clones and is missing some. The repertoire holds some 180,000 clones, with roughly three quarters as singletons. The material sequenced was PBMCs. These receptors were collected from a male donor in good health and CMV-seronegative.

V is TRBV6-1 and J is TRBJ2-1, with D perhaps matching TRBD1 (6 bases). The CDR3 is 18 residues long. V dropped 2 bases and J dropped 6 bases, with 23 bases sitting between them. The V gene's germline CDR1 is MNHNS and CDR2 SASEGT. CDR3 bases: TGTGCCAGCAGTGAACATTTAACGGGCAGGGGATACTCCAATGAGCAGTTCTTC. It is translated as CASSEHLTGRGYSNEQFF.

This chain joins TRBV6-6 and TRBJ1-2, with TRBD1 matching over 9 bases. The CDR3 runs to 15 residues. With 7 bases clipped from V and 3 bases from J, the junction kept 9 bases outside the gene matches. From germline, CDR1 is MNHNY and CDR2 SVGAGI (reference sequence). This chain's CDR3 is CASKRDRDAHYGYTF. The CDR3 region has the DNA TGTGCCAGCAAGAGGGACAGGGACGCGCACTATGGCTACACCTTC.

The chain combines TRBV15 with TRBJ2-1, with a possible D match to TRBD2 (5 bases). The germline gives CDR1 LNHNV, CDR2 YYDKDF (reference sequence). Trimming took off 0 bases at V and 10 bases at J, with 10 bases between the two ends. The CDR3 sequence is 13 residues long. The CDR3 region is CATSRDLSGEQFF. CDR3 bases: TGTGCCACCAGCAGAGATTTGAGCGGAGAGCAGTTCTTC.

This clone was detected a few times. The chain uses TRBV6-6 and TRBJ1-2; D possibly corresponds to TRBD1 (5 bases). The CDR3 covers 15 residues. Germline CDR1 reads MNHNY; CDR2 reads SVGAGI (reference sequence). Trimming stripped 6 bases from V and 4 bases from J, with 18 bases between. The chain's CDR3 is CASRRGAENSYGYTF. CDR3 in DNA: TGTGCCAGCAGAAGGGGTGCGGAGAACTCCTATGGCTACACCTTC.

This chain uses TRBV30 with TRBJ1-1; TRBD1 matches 7 bases. CDR3 length: 14 residues. The germline gives CDR1 GTSNPN, CDR2 SVGIG (reference sequence). Losses at the gene ends were 0 bases for V and 2 bases for J; bases not matched to a gene: 3. The CDR3 nucleotides read TGTGCCTGGAGTGTAGACAGGGCTAACACTGAAGCTTTCTTT. Its protein product is CAWSVDRANTEAFF.

J is TRBJ2-1 and V is TRBV6-5; the match to TRBD2 covers 8 bases. The CDR3 is made up of 15 amino acids. Germline CDR1 reads MNHEY; CDR2 reads SVGAGI. V lost 2 bases, J lost 8 bases, and 8 bases stayed unmatched. This CDR3 reads CASSYTSGRFYEQFF. CDR3 nucleotides: TGTGCCAGCAGTTACACTAGCGGTAGATTTTATGAGCAGTTCTTC.

This clone was found a few times. This sequence joins TRBV19 and TRBJ1-1, with TRBD1 identical over 9 bases. The V gene end was trimmed by 6 bases and the J gene end by 4 bases; junction bases not matched to a gene: 9. CDR1 and CDR2 (germline): LNHDA, SQIVND (reference sequence). The CDR3 is made up of 15 amino acids. The CDR3 bases are TGTGCCAGTAGCCCTTTACAGGGGGCGGTCACTGAAGCTTTCTTT. Its protein product is CASSPLQGAVTEAFF.

This clone has just a few counts. This CDR3 is CASRQTGPSSTSTDTQYF. DNA of the CDR3: TGTGCCAGCAGGCAGACAGGGCCGTCTTCCACTAGCACAGATACGCAGTATTTT. This chain links TRBV2 with TRBJ2-3, with TRBD1 matching over 7 bases. Germline CDR1 is SNHLY and CDR2 is FYNNEI. V trimming: 6 bases; J trimming: 0 bases; junction bases outside the gene matches: 15. CDR3 size: 18 residues. Using reference TRBV2 and TRBJ2-3 for the parts outside the CDR3, the full variable domain is EPEVTQTPSHQVTQMGQEVILRCVPISNHLYFYWYRQILGQKVEFLVSFYNNEISEKSEIFDDQFSVERPDGSNFTLKIRSTKLEDSAMYFCASRQTGPSSTSTDTQYFGPGTRLTVL.

The chain combines TRBV5-4 with TRBJ2-3, with a weak D call TRBD2 (5 bases). Germline loops: CDR1 SGHNT, CDR2 YYREEE (reference sequence). There are 15 residues in the CDR3. Trimming stripped 1 base from V and 0 bases from J, with 9 bases between. CDR3 in amino acids: CASSLRSGSTDTQYF. CDR3 DNA sequence: TGTGCCAGCAGCTTGCGAAGCGGAAGCACAGATACGCAGTATTTT.

This clone came up a few times. The chain recombines TRBV27 with TRBJ1-1, with TRBD1 matching over 9 bases. The J segment lost 1 base and the V segment lost 8 bases, leaving 8 bases of the junction unmatched. The CDR3 extends over 15 amino acids. Germline V gives CDR1 MNHEY, CDR2 SMNVEV (reference sequence). CDR3 sequence: CASSLTGGSNTEAFF. For the CDR3, the DNA is TGTGCCAGCTCCCTGACAGGGGGGTCGAACACTGAAGCTTTCTTT.

The chain uses TRBV6-5 and TRBJ2-3, with 12 bases lining up with TRBD2. V lost 4 bases and J lost 3; bases outside the gene matches: 2. There are 15 residues in the CDR3. Germline CDR1 is MNHEY and CDR2 is SVGAGI. CDR3 region: CASSWTSGMTDTQYF. CDR3 DNA: TGTGCCAGCAGTTGGACTAGCGGGATGACAGATACGCAGTATTTT.

V and J are TRBV19 and TRBJ1-3, with 7 bases that match TRBD1. CDR3 length: 14 amino acids. The germline gives CDR1 LNHDA, CDR2 SQIVND (reference sequence). The V gene end was trimmed by 9 bases and the J gene end by 0 bases; junction bases not matched to a gene: 5. The CDR3 here is CASQRQGSGNTIYF. CDR3 DNA: TGTGCCAGCCAAAGACAGGGCTCTGGAAACACCATATATTTT. Full variable domain (outside the CDR3, taken from reference TRBV19 and TRBJ1-3): DGGITQSPKYLFRKEGQNVTLSCEQNLNHDAMYWYRQDPGQGLRLIYYSQIVNDFQKGDIAEGYSVSREKKESFPLTVTSAQKNPTAFYLCASQRQGSGNTIYFGEGSWLTVV.

This sequence joins TRBV11-2 and TRBJ2-3; TRBD2 agrees at 10 bases. Germline CDR1 is SGHAT and CDR2 is FQNNGV. Trimming cost V 4 bases and J 0 bases; bases outside gene matches: 4. CDR3 length: 16 residues. Here the CDR3 reads CASSSPTSGSTDTQYF. DNA for the CDR3: TGTGCCAGCAGCTCACCGACTAGCGGGAGCACAGATACGCAGTATTTT. Variable domain in full (rest from reference TRBV11-2 and TRBJ2-3): EAGVAQSPRYKIIEKRQSVAFWCNPISGHATLYWYQQILGQGPKLLIQFQNNGVVDDSQLPKDRFSAERLKGVDSTLKIQPAKLEDSAVYLCASSSPTSGSTDTQYFGPGTRLTVL.

The chain employs TRBV9 and TRBJ2-1, with TRBD1 identical over 7 bases. V lost 3 bases to trimming and J lost 2 bases; unmatched junction nucleotides: 2. This CDR3 spans 14 amino acids. In germline, CDR1 is SGDLS, CDR2 YYNGEE. CDR3 region: CASSAQGTYNEQFF. The CDR3 region has the DNA TGTGCCAGCAGCGCACAGGGGACCTACAATGAGCAGTTCTTC.

This chain links TRBV27 with TRBJ1-2; the match to TRBD1 covers 7 bases. V shed 5 bases, J shed 7 bases, and the junction held 13 bases outside the gene matches. The CDR3 runs to 15 residues. Germline CDR1 MNHEY, CDR2 SMNVEV (reference sequence). Here the CDR3 DNA reads TGTGCCAGCAGTCGTAGGGACAGTAACCTCCGTGGCTACACCTTC. Translation gives CASSRRDSNLRGYTF.

There are a few counts of this clone. The rearrangement links TRBV30 to TRBJ1-2; tentative D call: TRBD1 (6 bases). CDR3 length: 13 amino acids. CDR1 is GTSNPN, CDR2 SVGIG, per germline (reference sequence). V lost 4 bases and J 3 bases, leaving 12 bases between the germline ends. As DNA, the CDR3 is TGTGCCTGGACTTCCCAGGGGTACTATGGCTACACCTTC. It is translated as CAWTSQGYYGYTF.

The chain joins TRBV28 to TRBJ2-7; 9 nucleotides line up with TRBD2. The germline V gene has CDR1 MDHEN and CDR2 SYDVKM. This CDR3 comprises 15 residues. The junction had 7 bases not matched to a gene; V was cut back by 2 bases and J by 5 bases. CDR3 nucleotides: TGTGCCAGCAGTTTACGCGGGAGGGATTCCCACGAGCAGTACTTC. It encodes CASSLRGRDSHEQYF.

The chain uses TRBV2 and TRBJ2-1; D is perhaps TRBD2 (5 bases). Trimming took off 6 bases at V and 0 bases at J, with 12 bases between the two ends. Per germline, CDR1 SNHLY and CDR2 FYNNEI. This CDR3 contains 15 residues. The CDR3 sequence is CASSPGLSSYNEQFF. The CDR3 DNA sequence: TGTGCCAGCAGCCCCGGACTGAGCTCCTACAATGAGCAGTTCTTC.

The chain combines TRBV28 with TRBJ1-2, with 9 bases identical to TRBD1. J lost 5 bases, V lost 2 bases, and 9 bases had no gene match. Germline assignment: CDR1 MDHEN and CDR2 SYDVKM. There are 16 residues in the CDR3. CDR3 in amino acids: CASSLVQGAALYGYTF. In nucleotides, the CDR3 is TGTGCCAGCAGTTTAGTACAGGGGGCTGCATTATATGGCTACACCTTC.

This clone was detected a few times. The V gene is TRBV28, the J gene TRBJ1-5, with 7 bases that match TRBD1. The CDR3 spans 16 residues. CDR1 and CDR2 from the germline V gene are MDHEN and SYDVKM. The J segment lost 3 bases and the V segment lost 3 bases, leaving 8 bases of the junction unmatched. CDR3 in amino acids: CASSFGGGSINQPQHF. The CDR3 nucleotides are TGTGCCAGCAGTTTTGGAGGGGGCAGTATCAATCAGCCCCAGCATTTT.

The chain is built from TRBV28 and TRBJ1-2, with 11 bases identical to TRBD1. Germline loops: CDR1 MDHEN, CDR2 SYDVKM. Unmatched junction bases numbered 10, after V lost 5 bases and J lost 8 bases. The CDR3 sequence is 15 residues long. The CDR3, as DNA: TGTGCCAGCAGTCATGGGGACAGGGGGGCCTTGGGCTACACCTTC. Amino acids: CASSHGDRGALGYTF.

This chain uses TRBV7-2 with TRBJ2-1; no definite D call. CDR3 size: 15 residues. Germline CDR1 is SGHTA and CDR2 is FQGNSA. The V and J ends lost 3 bases and 0 bases respectively, with 9 bases between them. CDR3: CASSLPLSSYNEQFF. CDR3 sequence (DNA): TGTGCCAGCAGCTTGCCATTGAGCTCCTACAATGAGCAGTTCTTC.

The rearrangement uses TRBV6-1 and TRBJ2-6; TRBD2 is a possible D gene (5 bases). The germline CDR1 and CDR2 sequences are MNHNS and SASEGT. This CDR3 has 17 amino acids. V was clipped by 3 bases and J by 2 bases, with 14 bases between them. For the CDR3, the DNA is TGTGCCAGCAGTGATCGGGGTTACCCTCCTGGGGCCAACGTCCTGACTTTC. It translates to CASSDRGYPPGANVLTF.